The entry below describes one T cell receptor (beta chain). This sample was taken from a study of shared T cell receptors in the human thymus. Profiling relied on immunoSEQ multiplex PCR, and the TCRdb table lists in-frame clones only, not all of them. The sample lists hundreds of thousands of clones, roughly 90% occurring once. Germline values: CDR1 LNHDA, CDR2 SQIVND (reference sequence). V lost 4 bases, J lost 3 bases, and 1 base stayed unmatched. CDR3 length: 14 residues. These records were also assigned to another study, of human thymus T cells.

Material for sequencing was thymocytes. The receptor was isolated from a boy less than two years old with a congenital heart defect. The V gene is TRBV19, the J gene TRBJ2-7; 12 bases agree with TRBD2. Written as DNA, the CDR3 is TGTGCCAGTAGTAGGACTAGCGGGATCTACGAGCAGTACTTC. Its protein product is CASSRTSGIYEQYF.